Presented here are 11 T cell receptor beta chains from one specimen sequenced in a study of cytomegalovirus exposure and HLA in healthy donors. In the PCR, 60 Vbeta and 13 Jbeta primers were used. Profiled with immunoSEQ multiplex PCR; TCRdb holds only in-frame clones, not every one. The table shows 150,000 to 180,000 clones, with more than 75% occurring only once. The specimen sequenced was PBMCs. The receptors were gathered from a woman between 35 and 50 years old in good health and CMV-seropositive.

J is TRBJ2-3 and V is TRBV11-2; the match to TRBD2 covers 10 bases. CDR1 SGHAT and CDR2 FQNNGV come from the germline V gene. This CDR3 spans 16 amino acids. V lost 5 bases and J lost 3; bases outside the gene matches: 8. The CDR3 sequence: CASSHNLAGVTDTQYF. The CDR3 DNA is TGTGCCAGCAGCCACAATCTAGCGGGAGTGACAGATACGCAGTATTTT.

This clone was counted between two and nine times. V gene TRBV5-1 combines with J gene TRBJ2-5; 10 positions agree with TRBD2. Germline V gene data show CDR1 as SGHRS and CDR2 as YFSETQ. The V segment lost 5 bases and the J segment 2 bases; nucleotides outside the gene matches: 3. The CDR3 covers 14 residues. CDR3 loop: CASSELAGQETQYF. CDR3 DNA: TGCGCCAGCAGTGAACTAGCGGGGCAAGAGACCCAGTACTTC.

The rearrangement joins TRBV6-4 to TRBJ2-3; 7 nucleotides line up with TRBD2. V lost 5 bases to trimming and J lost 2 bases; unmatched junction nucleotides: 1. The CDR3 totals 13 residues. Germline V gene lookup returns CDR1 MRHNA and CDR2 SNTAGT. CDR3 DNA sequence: TGTGCCAGCAGTCGGGACTACACAGATACGCAGTATTTT. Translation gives CASSRDYTDTQYF.

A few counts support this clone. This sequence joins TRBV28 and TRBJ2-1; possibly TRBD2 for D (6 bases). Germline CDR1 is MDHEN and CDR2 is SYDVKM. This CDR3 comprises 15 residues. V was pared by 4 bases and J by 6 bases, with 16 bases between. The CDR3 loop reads CASSSQGLSRNEQFF. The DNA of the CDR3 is TGTGCCAGCAGTTCTCAGGGACTCTCCCGCAATGAGCAGTTCTTC. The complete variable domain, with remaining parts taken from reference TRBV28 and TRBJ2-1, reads DVKVTQSSRYLVKRTGEKVFLECVQDMDHENMFWYRQDPGLGLRLIYFSYDVKMKEKGDIPEGYSVSREKKERFSLILESASTNQTSMYLCASSSQGLSRNEQFFGPGTRLTVL.

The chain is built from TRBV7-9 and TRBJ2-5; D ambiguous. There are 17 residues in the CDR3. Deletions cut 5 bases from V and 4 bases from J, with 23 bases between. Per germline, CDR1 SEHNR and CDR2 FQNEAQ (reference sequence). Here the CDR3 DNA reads TGTGCCAGCAGCCAGCGTTCGGCCAGCCTTATGGGAGAGACCCAGTACTTC. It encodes CASSQRSASLMGETQYF.

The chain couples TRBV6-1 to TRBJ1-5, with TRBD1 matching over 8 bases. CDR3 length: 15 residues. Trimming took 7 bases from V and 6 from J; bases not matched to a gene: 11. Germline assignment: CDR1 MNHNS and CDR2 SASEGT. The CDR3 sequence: CASKQGAQPGQPQHF. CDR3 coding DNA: TGTGCCAGCAAGCAGGGGGCGCAACCAGGTCAGCCCCAGCATTTT.

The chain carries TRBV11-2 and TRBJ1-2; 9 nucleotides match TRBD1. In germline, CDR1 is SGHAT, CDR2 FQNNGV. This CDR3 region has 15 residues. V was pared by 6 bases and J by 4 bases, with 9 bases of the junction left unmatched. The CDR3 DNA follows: TGTGCCAGCAGGAAACAGGGGGCGTTGTCCTATGGCTACACCTTC. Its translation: CASRKQGALSYGYTF.

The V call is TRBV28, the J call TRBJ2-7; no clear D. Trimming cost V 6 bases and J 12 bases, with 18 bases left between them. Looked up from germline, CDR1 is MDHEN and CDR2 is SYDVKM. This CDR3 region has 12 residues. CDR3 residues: CASRKPPQDWYF. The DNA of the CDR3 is TGTGCCAGCAGAAAACCACCCCAGGATTGGTACTTC.

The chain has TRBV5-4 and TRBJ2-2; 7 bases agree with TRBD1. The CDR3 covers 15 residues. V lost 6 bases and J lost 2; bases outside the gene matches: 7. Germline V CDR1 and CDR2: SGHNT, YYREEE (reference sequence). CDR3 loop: CASNSNRGNTGELFF. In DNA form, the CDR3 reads TGTGCCAGCAACTCCAACAGGGGTAACACCGGGGAGCTGTTTTTT.

The CDR3 nucleotides read TGTGCCAGCAGTACTCGACTAGCGGGAGGTTTGTATGAGCAGTTCTTC. The encoded protein is CASSTRLAGGLYEQFF. The chain joins TRBV27 to TRBJ2-1, with 13 bases that match TRBD2. Germline CDR1 MNHEY, CDR2 SMNVEV (reference sequence). The CDR3 has 16 amino acids. V lost 5 bases, J lost 8 bases, and 9 bases stayed unmatched.

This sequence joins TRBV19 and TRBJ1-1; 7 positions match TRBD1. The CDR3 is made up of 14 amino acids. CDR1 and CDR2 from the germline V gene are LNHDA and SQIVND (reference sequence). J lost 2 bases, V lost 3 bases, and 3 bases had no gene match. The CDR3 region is CASSIGQVNTEAFF. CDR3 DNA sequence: TGTGCCAGTAGTATCGGACAGGTTAACACTGAAGCTTTCTTT. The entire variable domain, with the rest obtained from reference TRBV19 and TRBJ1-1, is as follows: DGGITQSPKYLFRKEGQNVTLSCEQNLNHDAMYWYRQDPGQGLRLIYYSQIVNDFQKGDIAEGYSVSREKKESFPLTVTSAQKNPTAFYLCASSIGQVNTEAFFGQGTRLTVV.